The clone carrying this T cell receptor beta chain was detected only once. Its antigen is as yet unknown. This record belongs to a study of shared clonotypes between healthy human individuals. The assay was immunoSEQ multiplex PCR, and TCRdb's table has in-frame clones only and misses some. The table records some 2,500,000 clones, under 95% of them present only once. The study's findings and limits: Generation probability values for non-shared clonotypes were lower than those for clonotypes shared by all four donors.

The sequence came from a young man in good health. Some clones in this sample may be carry-over from other donors' samples. Specimen: naive CD4+ T cells from PBMCs. Noted subset: CD45RA+ positively selected.

CDR3 protein: CASSISPGASTEAFF. Written as DNA, the CDR3 is TGTGCCAGTAGTATTTCCCCGGGGGCAAGTACTGAAGCTTTCTTT. This sequence joins TRBV19 and TRBJ1-1; D might be TRBD1 (6 bases). Trimming took off 3 bases at V and 5 bases at J, with 16 bases between the two ends. Germline loops: CDR1 LNHDA, CDR2 SQIVND (reference sequence). The length of the CDR3 is 15 residues.